This entry lists 20 T cell receptor beta chains sequenced from one sample in a study of blood T cell repertoires in COVID-19. Data came from immunoSEQ multiplex PCR; TCRdb stores just in-frame clones and leaves some out. The sample includes roughly 96,000 clones, about 86% of them seen just once. Source material: peripheral blood. The receptors stem from a man aged 55 to 70 with acute or convalescent COVID-19.

This clone was seen a single time. The chain couples TRBV21-1 to TRBJ1-1; the table gives TRBD1 as D, unverified against the DNA. TRBV21-1 is annotated as a pseudogene. The CDR3 totals 16 residues. CDR3 loop: CASSLGQGRWNTEAFF. CDR3 bases: TGTGCCAGCAGCTTGGGACAGGGGCGCTGGAACACTGAAGCTTTCTTT.

The J gene is TRBJ1-1, the V gene TRBV19; D perhaps matches TRBD1 (6 bases). With 4 bases removed from V and 4 bases from J, the gap between germline ends came to 19 bases. The CDR3 is made up of 16 amino acids. Germline assignment: CDR1 LNHDA and CDR2 SQIVND (reference sequence). In DNA, the CDR3 is TGTGCCAGTAGTACGGGGGGCACAAGGAGAGGCACTGAAGCTTTCTTT. It yields the protein CASSTGGTRRGTEAFF.

The genes are TRBV30 and TRBJ2-1, with D unclear. The CDR3 extends over 12 amino acids. Trimming left V 2 bases short and J 9 bases short, with 11 bases between. Germline assignment: CDR1 GTSNPN and CDR2 SVGIG (reference sequence). CDR3 nucleotide sequence: TGTGCCTGGAGTCCCCTAGGTAGTGAGCAGTTCTTC. It yields the protein CAWSPLGSEQFF. The full variable domain, rest sourced from reference TRBV30 and TRBJ2-1, is SQTIHQWPATLVQPVGSPLSLECTVEGTSNPNLYWYRQAAGRGLQLLFYSVGIGQISSEVPQNLSASRPQDRQFILSSKKLLLSDSGFYLCAWSPLGSEQFFGPGTRLTVL.

The V and J genes are TRBV7-9 and TRBJ2-5, with unresolved D. Deletions cut 3 bases from V and 5 bases from J, with 10 bases between. CDR3 length: 13 residues. CDR1 and CDR2 from the germline V gene are SEHNR and FQNEAQ (reference sequence). The CDR3 DNA follows: TGTGCCAGCAGCTTCGTACAGATCGAGACCCAGTACTTC. It translates to CASSFVQIETQYF.

V is TRBV4-3 and J is TRBJ2-3; 7 bases match TRBD1. The CDR3 loop spans 15 amino acids. V was pared by 4 bases and J by 0 bases, with 4 bases of the junction left unmatched. CDR1 LGHNA and CDR2 YSLEER come from the germline V gene. CDR3 sequence: CASSLGQPSTDTQYF. Here the CDR3 DNA reads TGCGCCAGCAGCCTGGGACAGCCAAGCACAGATACGCAGTATTTT.

The chain uses TRBV2 and TRBJ1-4, with D unclear. Deletions cut 0 bases from V and 4 bases from J, with 9 bases between. This CDR3 contains 15 residues. The germline V gene has CDR1 SNHLY and CDR2 FYNNEI. DNA of the CDR3: TGTGCCAGCAGTGAAGCTGGGCTTTATAATGAAAAACTGTTTTTT. Protein product: CASSEAGLYNEKLFF. Variable domain in full (rest from reference TRBV2 and TRBJ1-4): EPEVTQTPSHQVTQMGQEVILRCVPISNHLYFYWYRQILGQKVEFLVSFYNNEISEKSEIFDDQFSVERPDGSNFTLKIRSTKLEDSAMYFCASSEAGLYNEKLFFGSGTQLSVL.

There are a few counts of this clone. This chain links TRBV6-5 with TRBJ2-5; the D gene is possibly TRBD1 (6 bases). With 5 bases removed from V and 2 bases from J, the gap between germline ends came to 12 bases. The CDR3 totals 14 residues. CDR1 and CDR2 (germline): MNHEY, SVGAGI. CDR3: CASSRQGWQETQYF. The CDR3 nucleotides read TGTGCCAGCAGTCGGCAGGGGTGGCAAGAGACCCAGTACTTC.

This clone was observed a few times. This chain joins TRBV24-1 and TRBJ1-3, with D unclear. The ends were cut back, 5 bases at V and 8 bases at J, with 12 bases in the middle. The germline V gene encodes CDR1 KGHDR and CDR2 SFDVKD. This CDR3 is built from 13 residues. CDR3 sequence (DNA): TGTGCCACCAGTGGAACTGGCGGAGACACCATATATTTT. This sequence encodes CATSGTGGDTIYF.

This chain uses TRBV18 with TRBJ1-4, with D possibly being TRBD1 (5 bases). Germline V lookup: CDR1 KGHSH, CDR2 LQKENI. This CDR3 contains 12 residues. The ends were cut back, 8 bases at V and 10 bases at J, with 14 bases in the middle. The CDR3 DNA sequence: TGTGCCAGCCACCCAGGCGGGGGAAAACTGTTTTTT. It codes for CASHPGGGKLFF.

This chain links TRBV25-1 with TRBJ1-2; 7 bases align to TRBD1. Germline V gene data show CDR1 as MGHDK and CDR2 as SYGVNS. The trim removed 3 bases at V and 6 bases at J, leaving 7 bases unmatched. This CDR3 is 14 amino acids long. CDR3 amino acids: CASSDPDRAHGYTF. CDR3 DNA sequence: TGTGCCAGCAGTGATCCCGACAGGGCACATGGCTACACCTTC.

The chain combines TRBV3-1 (or the pseudogene TRBV3-2) with TRBJ1-5, with 7 positions matching TRBD1. CDR3 length equals 13 residues. Trimming cost V 6 bases and J 7 bases; bases outside gene matches: 6. Germline CDR1 and CDR2: LGHDT and YNNKEL (reference sequence). The CDR3 region has the DNA TGTGCCAGCAGTTATACAGGGGAACAGCCCCAGCATTTT. Protein sequence: CASSYTGEQPQHF.

The chain employs TRBV9 and TRBJ1-1; D unresolved. CDR3 length equals 13 residues. V lost 5 bases, J lost 1 base, and 9 bases lay in between. The germline V gene has CDR1 SGDLS and CDR2 YYNGEE. CDR3 sequence reads: CASSAEGNTEAFF. CDR3 sequence (DNA): TGTGCCAGCAGTGCGGAGGGGAACACTGAAGCTTTCTTT.

The V call is TRBV20-1, the J call TRBJ2-1; TRBD2 matches at 9 bases. The length of the CDR3 is 11 residues. V was pared by 5 bases and J by 15 bases, with 8 bases of the junction left unmatched. Germline V CDR1 and CDR2: DFQATT, SNEGSKA (reference sequence). DNA of the CDR3: TGCAGTGCTGCTACGACTAGCGGATGGTTCTTC. Its translation is CSAATTSGWFF.

This chain links TRBV11-2 with TRBJ2-7; TRBD1 matches 8 bases. This CDR3 has 13 residues. Germline values: CDR1 SGHAT, CDR2 FQNNGV. Germline trimming cut 7 bases from V and 3 bases from J; bases unmatched to any gene: 5. The CDR3 is CASTQGAGYEQYF. CDR3 bases: TGTGCCAGCACCCAGGGGGCTGGCTACGAGCAGTACTTC.

The chain carries TRBV11-2 and TRBJ1-2; TRBD1 aligns across 7 bases. Germline V gene data show CDR1 as SGHAT and CDR2 as FQNNGV. CDR3 length: 14 amino acids. Trimming cost V 3 bases and J 2 bases; bases outside gene matches: 3. The DNA for the CDR3 is TGTGCCAGCAGCTTGGACAGGTTAAACTATGGCTACACCTTC. It encodes CASSLDRLNYGYTF.

The table lists this clone with many counts. This chain connects TRBV18 to TRBJ1-5; perhaps TRBD1 as D (6 bases). In germline, CDR1 is KGHSH, CDR2 LQKENI. Deletions cut 1 base from V and 5 bases from J, with 6 bases between. CDR3 size: 13 residues. The CDR3 protein is CASSPQGDQPQHF. The DNA for the CDR3 is TGTGCCAGCTCACCACAGGGGGATCAGCCCCAGCATTTT.

The chain combines TRBV3-1 (or the pseudogene TRBV3-2) with TRBJ2-1; 9 bases map to TRBD2. The germline CDR1 and CDR2 sequences are LGHDT and YNNKEL (reference sequence). V dropped 1 base and J dropped 6; count of bases not matched to a gene: 25. The CDR3 length is 22 residues. DNA of the CDR3: TGTGCCAGCAGCCAAGGGCTAGCGGGAAGGGGACTACGGGCTACGGGGCTCAATGAGCAGTTCTTC. It encodes CASSQGLAGRGLRATGLNEQFF.

This chain uses TRBV20-1 with TRBJ2-7; 8 bases are shared with TRBD2. Germline V CDR1 and CDR2: DFQATT, SNEGSKA (reference sequence). The CDR3 consists of 11 residues. Here the CDR3 DNA reads TGCGGCGGACTAGCAGGCTACGAGCAGTACTTC. Translated, it gives CGGLAGYEQYF.

The chain uses TRBV11-3 and TRBJ1-4; TRBD1 aligns across 8 bases. With 6 bases clipped from V and 8 bases from J, the junction kept 8 bases outside the gene matches. The length of the CDR3 is 14 residues. The germline V gene has CDR1 SGHNT and CDR2 YENEEA. The CDR3 region is CASSTGGGREKLFF. In DNA, the CDR3 is TGTGCCAGCAGTACAGGGGGAGGAAGGGAAAAACTGTTTTTT.

J is TRBJ2-1 and V is TRBV5-1; 9 nucleotides align to TRBD2. Trimming cost V 7 bases and J 5 bases; bases outside gene matches: 4. CDR3 length: 13 residues. Germline CDR1 reads SGHRS; CDR2 reads YFSETQ. This CDR3 reads CASRLAVDNEQFF. The CDR3 DNA follows: TGCGCCAGCCGACTAGCGGTCGACAATGAGCAGTTCTTC. Drawing the rest from reference TRBV5-1 and TRBJ2-1, the complete variable domain is KAGVTQTPRYLIKTRGQQVTLSCSPISGHRSVSWYQQTPGQGLQFLFEYFSETQRNKGNFPGRFSGRQFSNSRSEMNVSTLELGDSALYLCASRLAVDNEQFFGPGTRLTVL.